This TCR beta chain was recovered during a study of OX40 agonist ivuxolimab in advanced cancers. Study as a whole: Patients enrolled in dose escalation were diagnosed with hepatocellular carcinoma, melanoma, renal cell or head and neck cancer.

Study-level points and caveats: CD4+ and CD8+ T cells in blood underwent clonal expansion by week 6 at 0.1 to 3.0 mg/kg. More expanded clones were found, on average, in CD8+ than in CD4+ T cells.

Blood was sampled at baseline, cycle 4 day 1, and cycle 7 day 1. Method: immunoSEQ multiplex PCR; TCRdb's copy keeps in-frame clones and lacks some. The data show around 40,000 clones, roughly 80% seen once. CDR3 size: 13 residues. Concerning this clone itself: The antigen remains unidentified.

The sample consisted of CD4+ or CD8+ T cells sorted from blood, taken in a trial of the OX40 agonist ivuxolimab. The rearrangement uses TRBV21-1 and TRBJ1-4. TRBV21-1 is annotated as a pseudogene. This clonotype was sampled from an adult with an advanced solid tumor such as melanoma, head and neck, liver or kidney cancer. The CDR3 nucleotides are TGTGCCAGCTTTCAGCAGCCTAATGAAAAACTGTTTTTT. Amino acids: CASFQQPNEKLFF.